The source of this TCR beta chain is a study of T cell responses to AZD1222 COVID-19 vaccine. This CDR3 region has 15 residues. With V trimmed by 3 bases and J by 5 bases, 2 bases remained unmatched. From germline, CDR1 is SGHRS and CDR2 YFSETQ. Of note for this clone: Its target is unknown.

Here immunoSEQ multiplex PCR was the method, and the copy in TCRdb shows in-frame clones only, minus some. The top ten clones hold approximately 7% of a sample with some 130,000 clones, approximately 88% of them seen once. Study-wide results and caveats: Clonal diversity may have been underestimated, and the donors were mostly white British, with more females than males. Repertoire sampling occurred only after the peak T cell response.

The chain carries TRBV5-1 and TRBJ2-1, with TRBD2 identical over 13 bases. The source material was peripheral blood, sampled on day 0 of AZD1222 vaccination. This receptor was identified in an adult in good health. Here the CDR3 reads CASSSLAGGHNEQFF. CDR3 bases: TGCGCCAGCAGCTCACTAGCGGGAGGGCACAATGAGCAGTTCTTC.